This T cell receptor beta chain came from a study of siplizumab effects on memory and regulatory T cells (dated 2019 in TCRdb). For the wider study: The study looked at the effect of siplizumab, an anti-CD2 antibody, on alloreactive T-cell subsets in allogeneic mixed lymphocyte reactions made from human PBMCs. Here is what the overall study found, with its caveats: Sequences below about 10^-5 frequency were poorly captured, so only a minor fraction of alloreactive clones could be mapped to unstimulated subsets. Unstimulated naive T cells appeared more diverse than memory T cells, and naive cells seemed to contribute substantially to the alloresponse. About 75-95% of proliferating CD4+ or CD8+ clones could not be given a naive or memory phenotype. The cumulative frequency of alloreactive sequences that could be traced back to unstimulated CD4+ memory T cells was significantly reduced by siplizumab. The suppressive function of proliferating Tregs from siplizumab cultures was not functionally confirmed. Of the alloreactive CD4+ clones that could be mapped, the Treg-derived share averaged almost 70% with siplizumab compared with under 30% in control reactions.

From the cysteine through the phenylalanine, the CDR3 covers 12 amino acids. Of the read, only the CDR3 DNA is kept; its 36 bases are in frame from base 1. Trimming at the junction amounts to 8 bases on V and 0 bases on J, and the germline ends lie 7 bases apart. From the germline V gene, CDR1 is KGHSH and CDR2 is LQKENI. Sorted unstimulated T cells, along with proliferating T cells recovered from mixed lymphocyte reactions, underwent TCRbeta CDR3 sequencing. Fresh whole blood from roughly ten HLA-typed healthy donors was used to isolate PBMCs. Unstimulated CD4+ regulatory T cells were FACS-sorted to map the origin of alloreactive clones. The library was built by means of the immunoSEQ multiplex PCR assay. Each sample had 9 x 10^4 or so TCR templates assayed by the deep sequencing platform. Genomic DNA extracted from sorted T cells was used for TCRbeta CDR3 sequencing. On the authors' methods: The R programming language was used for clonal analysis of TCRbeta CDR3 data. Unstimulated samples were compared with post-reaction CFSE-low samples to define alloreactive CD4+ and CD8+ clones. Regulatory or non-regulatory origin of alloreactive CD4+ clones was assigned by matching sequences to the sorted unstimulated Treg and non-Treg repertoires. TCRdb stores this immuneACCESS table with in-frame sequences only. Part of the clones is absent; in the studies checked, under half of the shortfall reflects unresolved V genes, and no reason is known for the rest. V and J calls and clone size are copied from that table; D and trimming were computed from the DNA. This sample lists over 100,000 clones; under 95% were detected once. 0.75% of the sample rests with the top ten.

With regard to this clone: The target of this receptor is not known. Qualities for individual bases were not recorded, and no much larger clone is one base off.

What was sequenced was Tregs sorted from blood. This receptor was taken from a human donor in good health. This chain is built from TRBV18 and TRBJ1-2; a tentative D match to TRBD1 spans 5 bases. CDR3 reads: CASGAANYGYTF. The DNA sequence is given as TGTGCCAGCGGGGCAGCTAACTATGGCTACACCTTC.